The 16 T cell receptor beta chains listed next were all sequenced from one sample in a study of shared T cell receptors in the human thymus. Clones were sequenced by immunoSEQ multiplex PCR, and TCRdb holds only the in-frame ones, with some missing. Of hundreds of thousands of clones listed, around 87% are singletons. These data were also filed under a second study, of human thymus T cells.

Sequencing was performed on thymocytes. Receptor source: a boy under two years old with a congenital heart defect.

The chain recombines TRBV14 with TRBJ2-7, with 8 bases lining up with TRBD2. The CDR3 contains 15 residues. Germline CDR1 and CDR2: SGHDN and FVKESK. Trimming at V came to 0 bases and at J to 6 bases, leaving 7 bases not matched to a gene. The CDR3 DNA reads TGTGCCAGCAGCCAAGATCGGGGACTAGTCAGCGAGCAGTACTTC. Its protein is CASSQDRGLVSEQYF.

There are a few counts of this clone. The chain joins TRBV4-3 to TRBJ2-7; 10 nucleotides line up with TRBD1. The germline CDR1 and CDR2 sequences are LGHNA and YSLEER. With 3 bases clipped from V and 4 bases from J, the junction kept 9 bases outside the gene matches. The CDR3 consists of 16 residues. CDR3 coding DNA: TGCGCCAGCAGCCAGACCTCCGGGACAGGGGTATACGAGCAGTACTTC. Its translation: CASSQTSGTGVYEQYF.

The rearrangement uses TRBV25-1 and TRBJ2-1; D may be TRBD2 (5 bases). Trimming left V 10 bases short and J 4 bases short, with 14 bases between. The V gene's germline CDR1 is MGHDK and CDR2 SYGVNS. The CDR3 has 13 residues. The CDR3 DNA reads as TGTGCCACCGAAGCGGTACCTTACAATGAGCAGTTCTTC. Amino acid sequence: CATEAVPYNEQFF. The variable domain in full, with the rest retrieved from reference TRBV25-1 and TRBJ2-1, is EADIYQTPRYLVIGTGKKITLECSQTMGHDKMYWYQQDPGMELHLIHYSYGVNSTEKGDLSSESTVSRIRTEHFPLTLESARPSHTSQYLCATEAVPYNEQFFGPGTRLTVL.

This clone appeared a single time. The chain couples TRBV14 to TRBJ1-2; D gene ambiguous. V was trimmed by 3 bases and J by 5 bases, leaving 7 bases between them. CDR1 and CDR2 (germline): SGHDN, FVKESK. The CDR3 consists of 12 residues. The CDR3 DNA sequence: TGTGCCAGCAGCCACGGTGAATATGGCTACACCTTC. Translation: CASSHGEYGYTF.

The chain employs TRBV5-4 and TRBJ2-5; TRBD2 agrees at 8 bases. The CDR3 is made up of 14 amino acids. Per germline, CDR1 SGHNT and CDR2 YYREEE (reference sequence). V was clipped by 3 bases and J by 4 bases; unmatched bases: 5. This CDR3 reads CASSSSGRVETQYF. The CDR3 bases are TGTGCCAGCAGCTCCTCCGGGAGGGTAGAGACCCAGTACTTC. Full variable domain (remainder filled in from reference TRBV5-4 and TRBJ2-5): ETGVTQSPTHLIKTRGQQVTLRCSSQSGHNTVSWYQQALGQGPQFIFQYYREEENGRGNFPPRFSGLQFPNYSSELNVNALELDDSALYLCASSSSGRVETQYFGPGTRLLVL.

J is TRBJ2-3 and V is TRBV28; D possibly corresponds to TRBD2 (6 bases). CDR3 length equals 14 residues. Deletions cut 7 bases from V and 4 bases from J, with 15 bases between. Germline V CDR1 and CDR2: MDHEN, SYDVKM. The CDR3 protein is CASTGGEGPDTQYF. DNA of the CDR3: TGTGCCAGCACGGGCGGGGAAGGCCCAGATACGCAGTATTTT.

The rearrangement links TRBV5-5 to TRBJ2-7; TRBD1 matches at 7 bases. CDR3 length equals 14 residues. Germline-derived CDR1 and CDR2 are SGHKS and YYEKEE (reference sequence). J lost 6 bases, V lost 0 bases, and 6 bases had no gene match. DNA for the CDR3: TGTGCCAGCAGCTTGGTGACAGGGTATTCCGAGCAGTACTTC. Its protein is CASSLVTGYSEQYF.

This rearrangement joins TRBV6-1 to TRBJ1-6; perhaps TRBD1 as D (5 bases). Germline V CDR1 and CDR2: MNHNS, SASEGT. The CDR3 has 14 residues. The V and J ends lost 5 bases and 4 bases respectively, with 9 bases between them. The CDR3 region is CASSPGVYNSPLHF. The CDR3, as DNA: TGTGCCAGCAGTCCGGGGGTGTATAATTCACCCCTCCACTTT.

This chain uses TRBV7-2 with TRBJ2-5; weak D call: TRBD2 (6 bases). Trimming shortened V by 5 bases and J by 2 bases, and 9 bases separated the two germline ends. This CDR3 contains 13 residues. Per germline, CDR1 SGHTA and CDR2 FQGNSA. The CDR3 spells CASSPGLQETQYF. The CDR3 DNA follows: TGTGCCAGCAGCCCGGGACTTCAAGAGACCCAGTACTTC.

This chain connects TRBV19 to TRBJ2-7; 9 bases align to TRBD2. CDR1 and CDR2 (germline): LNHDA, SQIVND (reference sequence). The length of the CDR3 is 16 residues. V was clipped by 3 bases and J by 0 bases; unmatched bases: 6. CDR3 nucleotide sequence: TGTGCCAGTAGTATTGCGGCGGGAGGGGACTCCTACGAGCAGTACTTC. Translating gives CASSIAAGGDSYEQYF.

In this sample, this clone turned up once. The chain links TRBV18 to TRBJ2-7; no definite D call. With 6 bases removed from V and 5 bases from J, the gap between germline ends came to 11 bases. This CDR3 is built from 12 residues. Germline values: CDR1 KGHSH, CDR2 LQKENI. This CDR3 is CASSSVRDEQYF. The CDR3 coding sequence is TGTGCCAGCTCCTCGGTCCGGGACGAGCAGTACTTC.

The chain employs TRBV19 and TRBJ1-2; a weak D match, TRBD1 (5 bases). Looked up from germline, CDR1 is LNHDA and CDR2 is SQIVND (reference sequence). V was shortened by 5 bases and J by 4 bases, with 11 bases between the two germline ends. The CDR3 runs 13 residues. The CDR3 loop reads CASSRRAAYGYTF. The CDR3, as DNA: TGTGCCAGTAGTCGCAGGGCTGCCTATGGCTACACCTTC.

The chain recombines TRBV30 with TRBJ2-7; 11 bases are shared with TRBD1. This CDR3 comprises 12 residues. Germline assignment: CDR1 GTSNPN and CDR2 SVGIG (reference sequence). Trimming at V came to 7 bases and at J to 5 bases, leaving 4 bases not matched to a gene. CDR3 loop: CASPGQGDEQYF. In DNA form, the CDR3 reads TGTGCCTCTCCGGGACAGGGGGACGAGCAGTACTTC.

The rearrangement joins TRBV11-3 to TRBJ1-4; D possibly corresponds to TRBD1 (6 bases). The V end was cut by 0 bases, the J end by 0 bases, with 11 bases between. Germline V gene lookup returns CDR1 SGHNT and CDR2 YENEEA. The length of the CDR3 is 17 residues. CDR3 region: CASSLDIRQATNEKLFF. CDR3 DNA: TGTGCCAGCAGCTTAGATATTAGACAGGCAACTAATGAAAAACTGTTTTTT.

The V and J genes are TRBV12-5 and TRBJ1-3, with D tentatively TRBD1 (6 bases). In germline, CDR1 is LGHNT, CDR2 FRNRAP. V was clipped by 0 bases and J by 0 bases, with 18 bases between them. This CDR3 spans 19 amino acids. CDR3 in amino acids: CASGLVPMRGGLSGNTIYF. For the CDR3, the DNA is TGTGCTAGTGGTTTGGTACCGATGAGGGGGGGGCTCTCTGGAAACACCATATATTTT.

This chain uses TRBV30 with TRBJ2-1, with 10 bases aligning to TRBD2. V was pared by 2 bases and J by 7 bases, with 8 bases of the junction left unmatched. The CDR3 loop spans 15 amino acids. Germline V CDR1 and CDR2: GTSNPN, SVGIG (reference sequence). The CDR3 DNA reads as TGTGCCTGGAGTCGGAGAGGACTAGCGGTGAATGAGCAGTTCTTC. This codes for CAWSRRGLAVNEQFF.